This T cell receptor beta chain emerged from a study of cytomegalovirus exposure and HLA in healthy donors. The PCR made use of 60 Vbeta and 13 Jbeta primers. Sequenced by immunoSEQ multiplex PCR; TCRdb stores in-frame clones only, minus some. This repertoire shows approximately 60,000 clones, about 80% found once; its top ten account for around 1.7%. Study-wide results and limits: Another analysis was done later, and it associated roughly 15,000 TCR beta sequences with HLA alleles at 0.05 false discovery rate.

With 1 base removed from V and 3 bases from J, the gap between germline ends came to 10 bases. This CDR3 contains 15 residues. Germline assignment: CDR1 SGHTA and CDR2 FQGNSA. In regard to this clone: Its antigen is not identified.

The TCR comes from a man between 40 and 49 years old in good health and CMV-seronegative. J is TRBJ2-1 and V is TRBV7-2, with TRBD2 as a possible D gene (6 bases). What was sequenced was PBMCs. CDR3 protein: CASSLVLGGYNEQFF. CDR3 coding DNA: TGTGCCAGCAGCTTAGTGTTGGGAGGCTACAATGAGCAGTTCTTC.